This T cell receptor beta chain was documented in a study of T cell responses to AZD1222 COVID-19 vaccine (dated by TCRdb to about 2021). As for the study more broadly: TCR sequencing covered roughly 230 trial participants: around 210 given two doses of AZD1222 and 26 given two doses of MenACWY control vaccine. Trial participants were enrolled into age subgroups of 18-55, 56-69 and 70-plus years, which contained 148, 28 and 57 TCR-sequenced participants, respectively. What the work shows at the level of the full study, not this receptor alone: CD4 TCRs associated with the vaccine covered the entire spike protein, and the dominant responses were in regions 160-218 and 743-854. After two AZD1222 doses, spike-specific TCR breadth and depth were significantly higher than at day 0 and than in MenACWY recipients. Conclusions about previously exposed vaccinees are limited because only six or seven AZD1222 recipients were SARS-CoV-2 seropositive at baseline. In the small 56-69-year group, the increase in depth fell short of significance, most likely because of low power. Epitopes outside the regions mutated in the B.1.351 and B.1.1.7 variants were reportedly recognized by nearly half of the unique spike-specific TCRs. Most participants were white British and females outnumbered males, and the authors suggested that clonal diversity may have been underestimated. Because no day 14 peak-response samples were available, the repertoires could be characterized only after the peak T cell response.

As concerns this clone: Its cognate antigen has yet to be identified. No base quality values were provided; no much bigger clone lies one nucleotide off.

CDR1 is given as SGHDT and CDR2 as YYEEEE, both from the germline V gene. The CDR3 covers 14 residues, taking in both the cysteine and the phenylalanine. This entry keeps only the CDR3 DNA: 42 bases, framed from base 1. V loses 1 base, J loses 5 bases, and the germline ends lie 12 bases apart. The meaning of the sample's time point label: about 28 days (+/-7) after the second vaccine dose. AZD1222 recipients given second doses at about 4 weeks or at about 12 weeks were pooled, since spike-specific TCR depth and breadth were not found to differ between the two schedules. The vaccinee samples were drawn from two UK trials, COV001 and COV002, one of which was a single-blind randomized controlled phase 2/3 trial testing AZD1222 (ChAdOx1 nCoV-19) in healthy adults. For TCRbeta chain sequencing, PBMC samples from trial participants were taken at day 0 and at day 28 after the second dose. The CDR3 regions of human TCRbeta chains were subjected to immunosequencing. In the original analysis: Repertoire TCRs were matched against a reference library of SARS-CoV-2-specific TCRs generated with the MIRA antigen-specificity platform. Breadth was defined as the fraction of unique TCRs that were SARS-CoV-2-associated, and depth was defined as the fraction of total T cells that were SARS-CoV-2-associated. Each spike-specific TCR was assigned to its reactive spike region and to a CD4 or CD8 class using the MIRA data. Log10-transformed breadth and depth values were compared by one-way ANOVA with Sidak's multiple comparisons tests. TCRdb's version of the immuneACCESS table is confined to in-frame rearrangements and falls short of the full clone set. An unresolved V gene accounts for under half of the shortfall where checked; the remainder is of unknown origin. The V and J calls and clone size come from that table; D and trimming were worked out from the DNA. The sample yields some 100,000 clones; 85% to 90% were counted once. Jointly, the top ten make up about 2.4% of the sample.

The source was peripheral blood, collected 28 days after the second AZD1222 dose. The clonotype comes from an adult who received the AZD1222 COVID-19 vaccine. The chain was built from TRBV5-6 and TRBJ1-1; TRBD1 could be the D gene, as 5 bases match. In nucleotides, the sequence is TGTGCCAGCAGCTTGTGGGGCGGGAGGACTGAAGCTTTCTTT. The resulting protein is CASSLWGGRTEAFF.